In this sample, the clone carrying this T cell receptor (beta chain) is medium-sized (0.01 to 0.1%). The sample comes from a study of blood T cell repertoires in COVID-19. Study as a whole: The United States, Italy and Spain were the sources of the acute and convalescent COVID-19 samples. PBMCs, B-cell-depleted T cells, or T cells provided the cDNA or gDNA that made up the material.

Authors' methods: Estimation of nucleated cell counts relied on the amplification of reference gene primers. TCRdb's table, derived via immunoSEQ multiplex PCR, lists solely in-frame clones and lacks some. From that table come the V and J calls and clone size; the DNA was used to work out D and trimming. The profile shows around 94,000 clones, over 80% of them singletons. Sequencing used peripheral blood. The receptor was derived from a man over 45 with acute or convalescent COVID-19.

CDR3 nucleotides: TGTGCCAGCAGCTTCTATCTACAGGGCGGCAATCAGCCCCAGCATTTT. Its protein product is CASSFYLQGGNQPQHF. The V gene is TRBV7-2, the J gene TRBJ1-5, with D perhaps matching TRBD1 (6 bases). CDR3 length: 16 residues. CDR1 is SGHTA and CDR2 is FQGNSA in the germline V gene. Trimming cost V 3 bases and J 2 bases, with 14 bases left between them.